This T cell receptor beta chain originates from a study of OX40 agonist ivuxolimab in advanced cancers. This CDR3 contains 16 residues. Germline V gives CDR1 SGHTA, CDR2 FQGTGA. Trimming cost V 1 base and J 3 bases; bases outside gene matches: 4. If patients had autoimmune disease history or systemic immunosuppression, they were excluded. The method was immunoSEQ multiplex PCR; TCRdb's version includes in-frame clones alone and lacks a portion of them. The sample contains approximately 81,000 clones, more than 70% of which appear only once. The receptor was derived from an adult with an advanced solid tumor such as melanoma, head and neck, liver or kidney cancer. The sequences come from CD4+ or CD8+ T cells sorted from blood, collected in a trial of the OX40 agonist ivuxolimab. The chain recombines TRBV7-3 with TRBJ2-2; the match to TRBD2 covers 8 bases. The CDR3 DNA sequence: TGTGCCAGCAGCTTAAGCGGGGGGCCTGACACCGGGGAGCTGTTTTTT. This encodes CASSLSGGPDTGELFF. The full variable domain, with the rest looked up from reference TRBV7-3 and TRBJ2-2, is GAGVSQTPSNKVTEKGKYVELRCDPISGHTALYWYRQSLGQGPEFLIYFQGTGAADDSGLPNDRFFAVRPEGSVSTLKIQRTERGDSAVYLCASSLSGGPDTGELFFGEGSRLTVL.